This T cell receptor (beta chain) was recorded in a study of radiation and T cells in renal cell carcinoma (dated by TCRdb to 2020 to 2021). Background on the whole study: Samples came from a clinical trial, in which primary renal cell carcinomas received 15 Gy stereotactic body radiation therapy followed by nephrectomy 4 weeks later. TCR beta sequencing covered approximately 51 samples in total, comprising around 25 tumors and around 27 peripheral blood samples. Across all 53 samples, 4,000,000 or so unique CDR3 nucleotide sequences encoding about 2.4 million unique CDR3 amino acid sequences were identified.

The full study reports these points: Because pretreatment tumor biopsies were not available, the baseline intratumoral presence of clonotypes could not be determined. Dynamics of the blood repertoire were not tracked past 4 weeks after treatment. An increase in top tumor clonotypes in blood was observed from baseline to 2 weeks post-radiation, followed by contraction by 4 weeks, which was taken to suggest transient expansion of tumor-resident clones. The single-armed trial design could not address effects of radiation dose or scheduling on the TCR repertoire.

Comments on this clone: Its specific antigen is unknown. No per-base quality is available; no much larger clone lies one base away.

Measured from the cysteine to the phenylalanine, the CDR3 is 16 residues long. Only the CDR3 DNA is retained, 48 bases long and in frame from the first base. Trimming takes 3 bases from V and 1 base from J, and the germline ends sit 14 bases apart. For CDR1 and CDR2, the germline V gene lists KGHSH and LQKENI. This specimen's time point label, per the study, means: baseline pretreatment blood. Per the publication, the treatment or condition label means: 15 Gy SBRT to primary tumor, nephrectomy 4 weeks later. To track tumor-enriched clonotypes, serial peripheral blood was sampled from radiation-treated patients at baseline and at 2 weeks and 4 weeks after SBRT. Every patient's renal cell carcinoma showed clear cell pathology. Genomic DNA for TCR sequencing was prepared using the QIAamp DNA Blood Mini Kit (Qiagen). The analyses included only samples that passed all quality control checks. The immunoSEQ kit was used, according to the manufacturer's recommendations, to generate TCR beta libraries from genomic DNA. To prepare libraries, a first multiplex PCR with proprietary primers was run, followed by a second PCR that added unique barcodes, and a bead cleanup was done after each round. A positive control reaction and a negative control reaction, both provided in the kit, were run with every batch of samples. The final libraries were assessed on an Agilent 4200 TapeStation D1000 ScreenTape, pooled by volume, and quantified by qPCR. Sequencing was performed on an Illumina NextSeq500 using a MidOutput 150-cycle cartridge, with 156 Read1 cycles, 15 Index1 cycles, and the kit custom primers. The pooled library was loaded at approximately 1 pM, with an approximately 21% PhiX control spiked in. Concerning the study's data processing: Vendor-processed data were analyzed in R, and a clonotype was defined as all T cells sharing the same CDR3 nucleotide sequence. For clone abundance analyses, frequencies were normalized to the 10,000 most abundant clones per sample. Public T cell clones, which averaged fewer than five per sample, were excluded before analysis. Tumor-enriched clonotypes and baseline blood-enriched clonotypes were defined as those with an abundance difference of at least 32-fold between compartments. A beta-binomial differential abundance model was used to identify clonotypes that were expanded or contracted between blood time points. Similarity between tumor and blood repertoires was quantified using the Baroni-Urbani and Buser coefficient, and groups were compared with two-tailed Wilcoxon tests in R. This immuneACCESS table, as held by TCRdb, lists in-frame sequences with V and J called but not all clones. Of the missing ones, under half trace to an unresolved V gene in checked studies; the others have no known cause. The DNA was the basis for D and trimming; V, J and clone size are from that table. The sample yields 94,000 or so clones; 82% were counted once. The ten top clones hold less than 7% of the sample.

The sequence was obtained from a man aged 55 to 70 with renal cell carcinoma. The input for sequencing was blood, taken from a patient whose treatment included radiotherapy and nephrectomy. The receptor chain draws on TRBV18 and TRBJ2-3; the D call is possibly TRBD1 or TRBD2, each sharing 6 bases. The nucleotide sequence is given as TGTGCCAGCTCACCCTTTTCGGAGGGGGGCACAGATACGCAGTATTTT. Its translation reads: CASSPFSEGGTDTQYF.